The clone carrying this T cell receptor beta chain was observed a handful of times. Its antigen is still unknown. V lost 1 base and J lost 6; bases outside the gene matches: 2. Germline V lookup: CDR1 SEHNR, CDR2 FQNEAQ (reference sequence). This CDR3 region has 13 residues. A sort by CD45RO/CCR7/CD25/CD127/CD95/CD27 yielded CD4+ naive, central memory, regulatory and stem cell-like memory cells. Sorting gave populations that all exceeded 98% purity. The sample belongs to a study of beta chain features in type 1 diabetes. Expressed TCRB transcripts were sequenced because the entire RNA isolate underwent reverse transcription. Using immunoSEQ multiplex PCR, the repertoire was profiled, and TCRdb retains in-frame clones only, with some absent. The data show 640,000 or so clones, with over 11% seen just once and 0.035% to 0.045% held by the top ten. Study outcomes and limitations: When VDJ junctions were examined, type 1 diabetes patients showed fewer insertions and more deletions. Patients with Type 1 diabetes showed moderately but significantly shorter TCRB CDR3s in all four CD4+ subsets. Naive, central memory and regulatory TCRB repertoires appeared more similar among patients than healthy donors.

The chain uses TRBV7-9 and TRBJ2-5; 7 positions match TRBD1. This sequence was found in a man between 18 and 35 years old with type 1 diabetes. Sequencing used naive CD4+ T cells from blood. The CDR3: CASSLEGGQTQYF. The CDR3 coding sequence is TGTGCCAGCAGCTTAGAAGGGGGCCAGACCCAGTACTTC.